The TCR beta chain described here comes from a study of cytomegalovirus exposure and HLA in healthy donors. The PCR had 60 Vbeta and 13 Jbeta primers. Using immunoSEQ multiplex PCR, the repertoire was profiled, and TCRdb retains in-frame clones only, with some absent. The data contain 100,000 to 150,000 clones, about 10% of them singletons. Worth noting for this clone: Antigen specificity is unknown. Germline is not matched at one junction end, which may reflect a read error.

Germline CDR1 reads SQVTM; CDR2 reads ANQGSEA. CDR3 size: 12 residues. Notes on the study in general: A later analysis reported that several of the most significant clusters appeared to be linked to common viral pathogens, among them Epstein-Barr virus. More clonal expansion characterized HLA-associated TCR beta chains than equally common others in a later analysis.

The V call is TRBV29-1, the J call TRBJ2-3; tentatively, D is TRBD1 (6 bases). The TCR was taken from a woman between 18 and 30 years old in good health and CMV-seropositive. The sample consisted of PBMCs. Here the CDR3 reads CRVEQGTDKQYF. In DNA, the CDR3 is TGCAGAGTTGAACAGGGCACAGATAAGCAGTATTTT.